This T cell receptor beta chain was identified during a study of shared clonotypes between healthy human individuals. Study as a whole: Participating donors consisted of a couple of women and a few men aged 18 to 49.

With respect to this clone: The target antigen is unknown. A far larger clone is one nucleotide away, so this likely arose from a read error.

Whole-study findings and limits: Blood was the only sampled material, and tissue repertoires likely differ.

Scientists sequenced DNA from unsorted PBMC on ten immunoSEQ deep assay plates. In the source study's methods: ImmunoSEQ only sent back junction sequences with no quality scores, so filtering was done differently. Sequencing used immunoSEQ multiplex PCR; TCRdb keeps in-frame clones, though not all of them. The V and J calls and clone size are taken from that table; D and trimming were inferred from the DNA. Of 450,000 to 500,000 clones listed, roughly 80% are singletons. Specimen: PBMCs. The sequence was collected from a woman aged 40 to 55 in good health. Some clones in this sample may be carry-over from other donors' samples.

The CDR3 protein is CASRTSETYEQYF. CDR3 DNA: TGTGCCAGCAGGACTAGCGAAACCTACGAGCAGTACTTC. V and J are TRBV6-1 and TRBJ2-5; 8 positions agree with TRBD2. The DNA end lines up better with TRBJ2-7; the J call may be wrong. The CDR3 is 13 residues long. The germline V gene encodes CDR1 MNHNS and CDR2 SASEGT.